These T cell receptor beta chains were read from a single sample in a study of shared clonotypes between healthy human individuals. Sequencing was performed with immunoSEQ multiplex PCR; in TCRdb, only in-frame clones are kept and a portion is missing. In the table there are nearly 1,000,000 clones, around 80% of which are singletons. The specimen sequenced was memory CD4+ T cells sorted from blood. These receptors all come from a man younger than 35 in good health. Each CDR3 is given with its conserved first and last residue. Fields, in order: D gene, J gene, V gene, clone size, CDR3 protein, CDR3 DNA. D genes are given only for firm matches. Some rows mark clone size as missing; the rest say once, few, many or name a class of expanded clone.

TRBD1 TRBJ2-7 TRBV6-1 few CATTSRDRVFYEQYF TGTGCCACCACGTCCCGGGACAGGGTCTTCTACGAGCAGTACTTC
. TRBJ1-2 TRBV7-9 . CASSPPGQLINYGYTF TGTGCCAGCAGCCCACCGGGGCAGCTTATTAACTATGGCTACACCTTC
TRBD1 TRBJ2-2 TRBV7-2 . CASSLASGGGELFF TGTGCCAGCAGCTTAGCATCAGGGGGCGGGGAGCTGTTTTTT
. TRBJ2-7 TRBV5-1 . CASSLRTAFGEQYF TGCGCCAGCAGCTTGAGGACAGCGTTTGGAGAGCAGTACTTC
TRBD1 TRBJ2-3 TRBV29-1 . CSVGQGGDTQYF TGCAGCGTCGGACAGGGGGGAGATACGCAGTATTTT
TRBD2 TRBJ2-3 TRBV7-9 . CASSLKGSAGGADTQYF TGTGCCAGCAGCTTAAAGGGGTCGGCGGGAGGTGCAGATACGCAGTATTTT
. TRBJ2-5 TRBV2 . CASRGVETQYF TGTGCCAGCAGGGGGGTAGAGACCCAGTACTTC
. TRBJ2-6 TRBV2 . CASTPGRNPRANVLTF TGTGCCAGCACGCCGGGACGAAATCCTAGGGCCAACGTCCTGACTTTC
. TRBJ1-1 TRBV4-3 . CASSQGGGAFF TGCGCCAGCAGCCAAGGCGGGGGAGCTTTCTTT
TRBD1 TRBJ1-2 TRBV5-1 . CASSLSGTGGQGSGYTF TGCGCCAGCAGCTTGTCAGGGACAGGGGGACAAGGTAGTGGCTACACCTTC
TRBD1 TRBJ2-3 TRBV5-1 . CASSLARGQGLGTDTQYF TGCGCCAGCAGCTTGGCAAGAGGACAGGGTTTGGGCACAGATACGCAGTATTTT
. TRBJ2-1 TRBV7-8 . CASSLVGGGQSSMNEQFF TGTGCCAGCAGCTTAGTAGGGGGAGGGCAGTCGTCTATGAATGAGCAGTTCTTC
. TRBJ1-2 TRBV5-8 few CASSFPQGIYGYTF TGTGCCAGCAGCTTTCCACAGGGTATCTATGGCTACACCTTC